This T cell receptor beta chain was found in a study of blood T cells in healthy people across ages. Overall study context: In model experiments, template switching was able to capture about one barcoded beta molecule for every two T cells that were present.

The second PCR ran about 6 to 11 cycles with a sample-barcoded 5' primer and J-beta primers. One entry per CDR3 protein, called by TCRdb with MiXCR from the 5' RACE reads. Altogether fewer than 2,000,000 distinct CDR3 sequences are present, about 31% being singletons, with the ten largest covering roughly 10%. V lost 0 bases, J lost 0 bases, and 11 bases stayed unmatched. Per the germline V gene, CDR1 is DFQATT and CDR2 is SNEGSKA (reference sequence). The CDR3 runs to 19 residues. This TCR was sampled from a woman in her twenties or thirties in good health. The V call is TRBV20-1, the J call TRBJ2-1, with 10 bases identical to TRBD2. The sequenced sample consisted of blood. The CDR3 DNA sequence: TGCAGTGCTAGAGATCAGGGACTAGCGTCGCCTAACTCCTACAATGAGCAGTTCTTC. Protein: CSARDQGLASPNSYNEQFF.